This TCR beta chain was retrieved from a study of T cell repertoires in cytomegalovirus infection. TCRdb called the reads again in MiXCR, with one record for every CDR3 protein. The sample holds roughly 500,000 distinct CDR3 sequences, 15% to 20% seen once. The CDR3 extends over 13 amino acids. The trim removed 9 bases at V and 4 bases at J, leaving 5 bases unmatched. Per germline, CDR1 LNHNV and CDR2 YYDKDF (reference sequence). J is TRBJ2-2 and V is TRBV15; 7 nucleotides match TRBD2. Sequencing was performed on CD8+ T cells from PBMCs. This TCR derives from a human donor in good health (CMV status not recorded). Some clones in this sample may be carry-over from other donors' samples. The CDR3 region has the DNA TGTGCCACTCGGACTAGACTCACCGGGGAGCTGTTTTTT. This encodes CATRTRLTGELFF.